This record looks at one TCR beta chain sequence and its context. The CDR3 loop spans 17 amino acids. V was trimmed by 0 bases and J by 5 bases, leaving 20 bases between them. Germline V gene lookup returns CDR1 SGHDN and CDR2 FVKESK. The data are from a study of blood T cell repertoires in COVID-19. Study overall: The origin of the acute and convalescent COVID-19 samples was the United States, Italy and Spain. In each case, the material was cDNA or gDNA derived from T cells, B-cell-depleted T cells, or PBMCs.

As originally analysed: Scientists estimated how many nucleated cells there were by amplifying reference gene primers. The repertoire was sequenced with immunoSEQ multiplex PCR; TCRdb's copy has only in-frame clones and lacks some. From that table come the V and J calls and clone size; the DNA was used to work out D and trimming. The repertoire holds more than 85,000 clones, with under 90% as singletons. Sequenced input: peripheral blood. The chain combines TRBV14 with TRBJ2-7; D not resolved. The clonotype was recovered from a human donor in a cohort sampled during active COVID-19. This CDR3 reads CASSQDPLRRHADEQYF. The CDR3 bases are TGTGCCAGCAGCCAAGATCCTTTGCGGCGCCATGCTGACGAGCAGTACTTC.